Here is one T cell receptor beta chain with its context. Its target is not known. TCRdb's copy holds only in-frame clones and misses some; the assay was immunoSEQ multiplex PCR. The table records about 67,000 clones, around 83% of them present only once. The sample comes from a study of OX40 agonist ivuxolimab in advanced cancers. The wider study: Recorded diagnoses for dose-escalation patients were hepatocellular carcinoma, melanoma, renal cell or head and neck cancer. Prior anti-PD-1, anti-PD-L1 or anti-CTLA-4 therapy was allowed; approximately 40% had some. Whole-study findings and limits: The work left the antigen specificity of expanded peripheral T cells undetermined.

The CDR3 loop spans 13 amino acids. CDR1 is SGHRS, CDR2 YFSETQ, per germline. V was clipped by 8 bases and J by 4 bases; unmatched bases: 7. The chain has TRBV5-1 and TRBJ2-7, with 9 bases lining up with TRBD1. The origin of this receptor is an adult with an advanced solid tumor such as melanoma, head and neck, liver or kidney cancer. The specimen comprised CD4+ or CD8+ T cells sorted from blood, sampled in a trial of the OX40 agonist ivuxolimab. In DNA form, the CDR3 reads TGCGCCAGTAGAGTCGGGACAGGGTACGAGCAGTACTTC. It yields the protein CASRVGTGYEQYF.